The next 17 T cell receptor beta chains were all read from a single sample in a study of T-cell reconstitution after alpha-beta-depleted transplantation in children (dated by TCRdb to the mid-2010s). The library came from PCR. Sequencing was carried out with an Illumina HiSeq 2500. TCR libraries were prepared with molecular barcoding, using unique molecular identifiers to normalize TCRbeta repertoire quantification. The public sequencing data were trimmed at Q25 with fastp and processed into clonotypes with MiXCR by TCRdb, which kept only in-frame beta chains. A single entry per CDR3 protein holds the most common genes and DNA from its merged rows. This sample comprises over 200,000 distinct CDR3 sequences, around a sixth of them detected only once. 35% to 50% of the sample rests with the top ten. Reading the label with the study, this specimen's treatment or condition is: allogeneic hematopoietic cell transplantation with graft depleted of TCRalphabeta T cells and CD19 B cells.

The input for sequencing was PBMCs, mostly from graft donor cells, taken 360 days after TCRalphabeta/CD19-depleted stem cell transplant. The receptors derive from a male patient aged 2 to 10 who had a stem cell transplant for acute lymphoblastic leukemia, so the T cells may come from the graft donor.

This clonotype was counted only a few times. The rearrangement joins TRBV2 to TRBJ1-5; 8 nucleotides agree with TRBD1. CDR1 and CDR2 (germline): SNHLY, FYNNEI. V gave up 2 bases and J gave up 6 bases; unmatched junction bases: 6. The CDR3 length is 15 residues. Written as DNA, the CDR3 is TGTGCCAGCAGTGAACGGCAGGGGGCCGGTCAGCCCCAGCATTTT. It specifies CASSERQGAGQPQHF.

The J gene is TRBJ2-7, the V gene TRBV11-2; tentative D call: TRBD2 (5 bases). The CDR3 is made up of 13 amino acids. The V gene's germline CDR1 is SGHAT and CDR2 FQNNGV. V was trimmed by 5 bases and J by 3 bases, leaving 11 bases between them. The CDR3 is CASSQMGVYEQYF. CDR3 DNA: TGTGCCAGCAGCCAGATGGGAGTCTACGAGCAGTACTTC.

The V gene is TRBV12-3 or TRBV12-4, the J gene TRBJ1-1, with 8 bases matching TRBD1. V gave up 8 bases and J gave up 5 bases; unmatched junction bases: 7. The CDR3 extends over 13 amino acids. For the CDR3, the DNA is TGTGCCAGCCTACAGGGGGGGGGTACTGAAGCTTTCTTT. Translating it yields CASLQGGGTEAFF.

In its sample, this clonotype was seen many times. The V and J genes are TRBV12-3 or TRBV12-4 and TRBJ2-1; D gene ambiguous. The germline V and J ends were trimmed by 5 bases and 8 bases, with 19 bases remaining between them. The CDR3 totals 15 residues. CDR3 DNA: TGTGCCAGCAGTCCTTCTACCCCCATGAGGCATGAGCAGTTCTTC. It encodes CASSPSTPMRHEQFF.

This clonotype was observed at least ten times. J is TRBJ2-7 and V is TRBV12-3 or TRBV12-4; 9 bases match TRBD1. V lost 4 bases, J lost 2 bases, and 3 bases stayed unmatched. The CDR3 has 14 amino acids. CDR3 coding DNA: TGTGCCAGCAGTTACAGGGGGCCTGCCTACGAGCAGTACTTC. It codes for CASSYRGPAYEQYF.

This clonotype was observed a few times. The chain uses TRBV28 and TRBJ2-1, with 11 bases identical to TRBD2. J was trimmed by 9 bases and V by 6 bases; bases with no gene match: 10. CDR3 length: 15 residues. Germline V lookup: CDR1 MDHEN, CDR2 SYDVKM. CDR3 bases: TGTGCCAGCAGCCTAACGGGACTAGCGGTCGGTGAGCAGTTCTTC. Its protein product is CASSLTGLAVGEQFF.

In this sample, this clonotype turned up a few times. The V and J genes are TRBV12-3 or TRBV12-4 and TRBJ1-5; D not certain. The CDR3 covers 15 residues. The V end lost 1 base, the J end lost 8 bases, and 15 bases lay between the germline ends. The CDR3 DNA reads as TGTGCCAGCAGTTTAGGTGCAGAGGTGTGGGAGCCCCAGCATTTT. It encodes CASSLGAEVWEPQHF.

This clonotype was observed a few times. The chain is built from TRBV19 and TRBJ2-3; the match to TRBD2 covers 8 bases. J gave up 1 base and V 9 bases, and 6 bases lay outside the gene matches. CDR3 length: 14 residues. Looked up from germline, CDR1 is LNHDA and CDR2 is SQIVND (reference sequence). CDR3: CASSLAGRTDTQYF. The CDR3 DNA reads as TGTGCCAGCAGCTTAGCGGGGCGCACAGATACGCAGTATTTT.

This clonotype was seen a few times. CDR3 nucleotide sequence: TGTGCCAGCAGTAACTCGACAGCTAACTATGGCTACACCTTC. Translating gives CASSNSTANYGYTF. This chain joins TRBV7-9 and TRBJ1-2; a possible D gene is TRBD1 (5 bases). Per the germline V gene, CDR1 is SEHNR and CDR2 is FQNEAQ (reference sequence). The CDR3 has 14 amino acids. The V and J ends lost 6 bases and 0 bases respectively, with 11 bases between them. The complete variable domain, with remaining parts taken from reference TRBV7-9 and TRBJ1-2, reads DTGVSQNPRHKITKRGQNVTFRCDPISEHNRLYWYRQTLGQGPEFLTYFQNEAQLEKSRLLSDRFSAERPKGSFSTLEIQRTEQGDSAMYLCASSNSTANYGYTFGSGTRLTVV.

The CDR3, as DNA: TGTGCCAGTACTAGAGACAGGGCCGGATACAATGAGCAGTTCTTC. Translating gives CASTRDRAGYNEQFF. The chain is built from TRBV19 and TRBJ2-1; TRBD1 aligns across 7 bases. CDR3 size: 15 residues. V shed 7 bases, J shed 4 bases, and the junction held 10 bases outside the gene matches. Germline-derived CDR1 and CDR2 are LNHDA and SQIVND (reference sequence).

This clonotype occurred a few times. The CDR3 nucleotides read TGTGCCAGCAGTTTTCAGCGAGCAAACGGAAACACCATATATTTT. It encodes CASSFQRANGNTIYF. This chain connects TRBV28 to TRBJ1-3, with D uncertain. V lost 3 bases and J 4 bases, leaving 13 bases between the germline ends. This CDR3 has 15 residues. Germline V lookup: CDR1 MDHEN, CDR2 SYDVKM.

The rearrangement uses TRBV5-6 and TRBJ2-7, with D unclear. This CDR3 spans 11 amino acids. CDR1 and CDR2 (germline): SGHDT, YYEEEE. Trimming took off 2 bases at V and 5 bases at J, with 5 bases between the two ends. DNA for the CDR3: TGTGCCAGCAGCTTTTCGAACGAGCAGTACTTC. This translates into CASSFSNEQYF.

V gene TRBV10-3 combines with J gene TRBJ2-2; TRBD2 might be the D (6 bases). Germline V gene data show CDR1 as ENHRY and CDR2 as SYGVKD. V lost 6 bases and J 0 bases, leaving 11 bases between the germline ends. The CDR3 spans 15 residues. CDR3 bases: TGTGCCATCAGGGAGGGAATGGCGAACACCGGGGAGCTGTTTTTT. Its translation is CAIREGMANTGELFF.

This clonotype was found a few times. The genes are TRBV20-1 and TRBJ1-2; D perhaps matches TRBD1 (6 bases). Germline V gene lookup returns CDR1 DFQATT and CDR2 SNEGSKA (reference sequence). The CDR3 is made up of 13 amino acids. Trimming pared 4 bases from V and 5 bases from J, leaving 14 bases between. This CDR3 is CSAIPTGAYGYTF. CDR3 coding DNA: TGCAGTGCTATCCCGACAGGTGCATATGGCTACACCTTC.

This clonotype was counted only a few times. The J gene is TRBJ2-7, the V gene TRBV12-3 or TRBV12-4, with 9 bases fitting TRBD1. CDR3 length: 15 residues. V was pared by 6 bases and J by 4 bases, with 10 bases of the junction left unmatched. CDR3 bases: TGTGCCAGCAGAGAGCTGGGACAGGGAACTTACGAGCAGTACTTC. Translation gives CASRELGQGTYEQYF.

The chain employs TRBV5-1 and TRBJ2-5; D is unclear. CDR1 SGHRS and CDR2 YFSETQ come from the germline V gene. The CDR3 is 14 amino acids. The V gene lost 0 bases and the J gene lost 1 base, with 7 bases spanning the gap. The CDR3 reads CASSLVLLQETQYF. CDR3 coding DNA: TGCGCCAGCAGCTTGGTACTCCTCCAAGAGACCCAGTACTTC.

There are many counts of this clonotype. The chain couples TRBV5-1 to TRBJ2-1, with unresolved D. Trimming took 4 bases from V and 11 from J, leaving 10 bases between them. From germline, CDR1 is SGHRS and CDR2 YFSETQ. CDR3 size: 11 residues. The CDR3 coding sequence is TGCGCCAGCAGCCCGGGTGGTAAGCAGTTCTTC. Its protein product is CASSPGGKQFF.